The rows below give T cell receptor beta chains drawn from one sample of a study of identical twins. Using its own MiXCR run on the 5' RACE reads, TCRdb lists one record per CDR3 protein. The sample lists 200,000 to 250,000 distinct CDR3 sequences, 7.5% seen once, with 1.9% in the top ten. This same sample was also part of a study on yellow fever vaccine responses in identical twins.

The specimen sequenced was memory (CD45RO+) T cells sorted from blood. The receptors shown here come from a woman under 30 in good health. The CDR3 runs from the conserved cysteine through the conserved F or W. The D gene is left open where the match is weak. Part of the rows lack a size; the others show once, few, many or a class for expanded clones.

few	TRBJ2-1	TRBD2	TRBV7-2	TGTGCCAGCAGCTTAGACCGGGAGGGTGAGCAGTTCTTC	CASSLDREGEQFF
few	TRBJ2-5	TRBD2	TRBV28	TGTGCCAGCACCGAACTCCTAGCGGGAGGGGAGAGCCAGTACTTC	CASTELLAGGESQYF
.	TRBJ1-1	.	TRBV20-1	TGCAGTGCTAGAGTTTCGCGTTCAAACACTGAAGCTTTCTTT	CSARVSRSNTEAFF
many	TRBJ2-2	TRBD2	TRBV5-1	TGCGCCAGCAATCCGCGGGAGGGCACCGGGGAGCTGTTTTTT	CASNPREGTGELFF
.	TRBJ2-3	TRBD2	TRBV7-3	TGTGCCAGCAGTGTGGGCGGGGGGGCCACAGATACGCAGTATTTT	CASSVGGGATDTQYF
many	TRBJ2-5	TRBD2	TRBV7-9	TGTGCCAGCAGCCGACGACTAGCGGGGGATCAAGAGACCCAGTACTTC	CASSRRLAGDQETQYF
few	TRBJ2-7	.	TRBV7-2	TGTGCCAGCAGCTGGCGCTCGAGTGGGTATCGATCCTACGAGCAGTACTTC	CASSWRSSGYRSYEQYF
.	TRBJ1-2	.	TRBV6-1	TGTGCCAGCAGTGATATAACGACAGCAGTCAACTATGGCTACACCTTC	CASSDITTAVNYGYTF
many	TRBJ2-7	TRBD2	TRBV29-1	TGCAGCGTTGTCGGGACTAGCGGGGGGAGCTCCTACGAGCAGTACTTC	CSVVGTSGGSSYEQYF
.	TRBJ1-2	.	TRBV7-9	TGTGCCAGCAGCTGGGGGGTCAACTCTAACTATGGCTACACCTTC	CASSWGVNSNYGYTF
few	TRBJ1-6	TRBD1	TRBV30	TGTGCCTGGGGTAGCGTTGACAGGGGGAGTTCACCCCTCCACTTT	CAWGSVDRGSSPLHF
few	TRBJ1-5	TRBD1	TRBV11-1	TGTGCCAGCAGCTTAGACATCCGGGACAGGGGTAAGGGTCAGCCCCAGCATTTT	CASSLDIRDRGKGQPQHF
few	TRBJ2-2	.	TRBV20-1	TGCAGTGCCTGGACAAGCGCGAACACCGGGGAGCTGTTTTTT	CSAWTSANTGELFF
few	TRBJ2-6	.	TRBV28	TGTGCCAGCAGTTTTTACTCTGGGGCCAACGTCCTGACTTTC	CASSFYSGANVLTF
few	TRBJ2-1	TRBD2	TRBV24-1	TGTGCCACCAGTGATTTTGGACTAGCGGGGAACAATGAGCAGTTCTTC	CATSDFGLAGNNEQFF
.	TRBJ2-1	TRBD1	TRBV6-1	TGTGCCAGCAGTATTACCGGGACAGGGGGCTGGGAGCAGTTCTTC	CASSITGTGGWEQFF
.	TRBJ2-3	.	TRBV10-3	TGTGCCATCGGACCGGAGGTAGATACGCAGTATTTT	CAIGPEVDTQYF
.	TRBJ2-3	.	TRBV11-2	TGTGCCAGCAGCTTAGTCGGCCAGCGGGGCACAGATACGCAGTATTTT	CASSLVGQRGTDTQYF
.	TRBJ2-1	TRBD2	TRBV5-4	TGTGCCAGCAGCTCCGGGACTAGCGTCCACAATGAGCAGTTCTTC	CASSSGTSVHNEQFF
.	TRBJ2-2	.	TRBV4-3	TGCGCCAGCAGGGAGGGGGCGAACACCGGGGAGCTGTTTTTT	CASREGANTGELFF
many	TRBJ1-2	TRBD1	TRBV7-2	TGTGCCAGCAGATACGACAGGGGGCATGGCTACACCTTC	CASRYDRGHGYTF
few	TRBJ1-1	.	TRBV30	TGTGCCTGGACAAGGGGAAACACTGAAGCTTTCTTT	CAWTRGNTEAFF
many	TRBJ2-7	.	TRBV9	TGTGCCAGCAGCGTAGATCCGAACGGAGGCGAGCAGTACTTC	CASSVDPNGGEQYF
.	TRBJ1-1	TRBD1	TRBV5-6	TGTGCCAGCAGCTTGGGACAGGGCATGAACACTGAAGCTTTCTTT	CASSLGQGMNTEAFF
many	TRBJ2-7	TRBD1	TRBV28	TGTGCCAGCAGGGGGTACACCGGGACAGGGAAAAGCTGGCAGTACTTC	CASRGYTGTGKSWQYF
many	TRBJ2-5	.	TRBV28	TGTGCCAGCAGAGAACGAAGAGAGACCCAGTACTTC	CASRERRETQYF
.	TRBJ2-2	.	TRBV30	TGTGCCTGGAGCAAAGCAGGGTCGAACACCGGGGAGCTGTTTTTT	CAWSKAGSNTGELFF
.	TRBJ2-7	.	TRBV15	TGTGCCACCAGCAGAGATGGGGGAGGTGGCTCCTACGAGCAGTACTTC	CATSRDGGGGSYEQYF
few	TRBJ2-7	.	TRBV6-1	TGTGCCAGCACCTCAGGGCAGCCCGGCTACGAGCAGTACTTC	CASTSGQPGYEQYF
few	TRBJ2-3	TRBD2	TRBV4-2	TGTGCCAGCAGCCGAACCACAGGGGGGCTAACTAGCGGGAGAATCACAGATACGCAGTATTTT	CASSRTTGGLTSGRITDTQYF
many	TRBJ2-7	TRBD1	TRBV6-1	TGTGCCAGCAGTAGGGGGCCTCCCTCCTACGAGCAGTACTTC	CASSRGPPSYEQYF
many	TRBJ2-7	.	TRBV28	TGTGCCAGCAGATCCCCCAGCGGGTCGGGGCAGTACTTC	CASRSPSGSGQYF
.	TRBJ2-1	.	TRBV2	TGTGCCAGCTCTGGAAGGATCTCCTACAATGAGCAGTTATTC	CASSGRISYNEQLF
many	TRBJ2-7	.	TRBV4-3	TGCGCCAGCAGCCAAGATGTGGGGTACGAGCAGTACTTC	CASSQDVGYEQYF
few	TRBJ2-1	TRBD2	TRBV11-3	TGTGCCAGCAGCCCAAGGACTAGCGGGAGGCTTAATGAGCAGTTCTTC	CASSPRTSGRLNEQFF
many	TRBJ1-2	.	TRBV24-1	TGTGCCACCAGTGATGCCGACAGAGTCTATGGCTACACCTTC	CATSDADRVYGYTF
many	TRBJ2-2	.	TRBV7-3	TGTGCCAGCAGCTTAGAGAGCACCGGGGAGCTGTTTTTT	CASSLESTGELFF
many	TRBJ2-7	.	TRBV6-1	TGTGCCAGCAGTGAAGCTCCGGCAGCCTCCTACGAGCAGTACTTC	CASSEAPAASYEQYF
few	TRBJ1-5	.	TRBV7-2	TGTGCCAGCAGCTTATCGGCAGCTAGTAATCAGCCCCAGCATTTT	CASSLSAASNQPQHF
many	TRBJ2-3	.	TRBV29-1	TGCAGCGTTGAGATTTCCCAAGCGGGTACGCAGTATTTT	CSVEISQAGTQYF
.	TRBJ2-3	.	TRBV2	TGTGCGGGGAGTGCGGTCCCAGATACGCAGTATTTT	CAGSAVPDTQYF
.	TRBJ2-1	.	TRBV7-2	TGTGCCAGCAGCAAACTGGGACTGGCATACAATGAGCAGTTCTTC	CASSKLGLAYNEQFF
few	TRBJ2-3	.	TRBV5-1	TGCGCCAGCAGCCTTGGGTACTCCCGGCCGGATACGCAGTATTTT	CASSLGYSRPDTQYF
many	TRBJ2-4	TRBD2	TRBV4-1	TGCGCCAGCAGCCGACTAGCGGGAGATTTTGTGTCCAAAAACATTCAGTACTTC	CASSRLAGDFVSKNIQYF
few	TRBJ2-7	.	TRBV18	TGTGCCAGCTCACCGCTCGGGGCGGGGCTCGGGTCTGGATACGAGCAGTACTTC	CASSPLGAGLGSGYEQYF
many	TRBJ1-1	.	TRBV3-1	TGTGCCAGCAGCCAAGCGGGATCCAACACTGAAGCTTTCTTT	CASSQAGSNTEAFF
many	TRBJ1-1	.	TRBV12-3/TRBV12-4	TGTGCCAGCAAGAACACTGAAGCTTTCTTT	CASKNTEAFF
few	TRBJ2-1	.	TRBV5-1	TGCGCCAGCAGCCCGAGATTCTCGGGTGAGCAGTTCTTC	CASSPRFSGEQFF
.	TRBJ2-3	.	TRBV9	TGTGCCAGCAGCCCGGGACTGAGGACAGATACGCAGTATTTT	CASSPGLRTDTQYF
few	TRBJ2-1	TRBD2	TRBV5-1	TGCGCCAGCAGCTATCGGACTAGCGGCGTGGAGGATGAGCAGTTCTTC	CASSYRTSGVEDEQFF
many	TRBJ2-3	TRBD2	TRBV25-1	TGTGCCAGCGGGACTAGCGGCGGCACAGATACGCAGTATTTT	CASGTSGGTDTQYF
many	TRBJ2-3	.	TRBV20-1	TGCAGTGCTAGAGTAGGGGTCGGCACAGATACGCAGTATTTT	CSARVGVGTDTQYF
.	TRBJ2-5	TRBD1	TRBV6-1	TGTGCCAGCAGGGGGACAGGGGCAGGAGAAGAGACCCAGTACTTC	CASRGTGAGEETQYF
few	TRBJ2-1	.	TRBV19	TGTGCCAGTAGTACCCCCCAAGGCCGGGGCCTCCCCTACAATGAGCAGTTCTTC	CASSTPQGRGLPYNEQFF